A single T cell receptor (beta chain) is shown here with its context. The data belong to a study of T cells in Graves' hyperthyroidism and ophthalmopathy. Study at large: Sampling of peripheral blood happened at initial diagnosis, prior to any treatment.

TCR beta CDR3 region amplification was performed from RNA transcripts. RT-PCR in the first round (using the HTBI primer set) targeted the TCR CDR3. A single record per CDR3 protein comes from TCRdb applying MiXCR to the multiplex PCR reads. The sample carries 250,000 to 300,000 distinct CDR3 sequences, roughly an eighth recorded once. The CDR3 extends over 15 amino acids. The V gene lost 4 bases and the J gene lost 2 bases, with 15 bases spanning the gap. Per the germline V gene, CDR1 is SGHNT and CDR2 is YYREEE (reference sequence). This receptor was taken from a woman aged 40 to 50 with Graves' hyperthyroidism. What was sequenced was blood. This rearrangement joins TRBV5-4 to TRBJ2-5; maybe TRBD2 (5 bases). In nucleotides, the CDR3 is TGTGCCAGCAGCCTCCCTTCCGGGAAGCAAGAGACCCAGTACTTC. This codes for CASSLPSGKQETQYF.